A selection of T cell receptor beta chains follows, all from one sample in a study of cytomegalovirus exposure and HLA in healthy donors. Some clones are missing from TCRdb's copy, which holds only in-frame ones; the method was immunoSEQ multiplex PCR. This table has 180,000 or so clones, 77% appearing once. Sequenced: PBMCs. These receptors came from a man between 18 and 35 years old in good health and CMV-seronegative. Both conserved end residues are part of each CDR3. The order of the fields is clone size, V gene, D gene, J gene, CDR3 DNA, CDR3 protein. D genes are given only for firm matches. Where a row states a size, it is once, few, many or the class of an expanded clone; other rows omit it.

clone_size: few; v_call: TRBV5-6; d_call: NA; j_call: TRBJ2-1; cdr3_nt: TGTGCCAGCAGCTTAAGCAACTATGAGCAGTTCTTC; cdr3_aa: CASSLSNYEQFF
clone_size: many; v_call: TRBV6-6; d_call: NA; j_call: TRBJ2-7; cdr3_nt: TGTGCCAGCAGTTACACAGGCCTTAGGGAGCAGTACTTC; cdr3_aa: CASSYTGLREQYF
clone_size: NA; v_call: TRBV29-1; d_call: NA; j_call: TRBJ2-6; cdr3_nt: TGCAGCGTTGAAACCTACTCTGGGGCCAACGTCCTGACTTTC; cdr3_aa: CSVETYSGANVLTF
clone_size: NA; v_call: TRBV5-3; d_call: TRBD1; j_call: TRBJ2-3; cdr3_nt: TGTGCCAGAAGACGGGGGACAGGGGCGAGCACAGATACGCAGTATTTT; cdr3_aa: CARRRGTGASTDTQYF
clone_size: NA; v_call: TRBV27; d_call: NA; j_call: TRBJ2-1; cdr3_nt: TGTGCCAGCAGTTTGGACTCTTACAATGAGCAGTTCTTC; cdr3_aa: CASSLDSYNEQFF
clone_size: NA; v_call: TRBV19; d_call: NA; j_call: TRBJ2-7; cdr3_nt: TGTGCCAGTAGTATTGACTACACTGGGGCCTACGAGCAGTACTTC; cdr3_aa: CASSIDYTGAYEQYF
clone_size: NA; v_call: TRBV12-5; d_call: NA; j_call: TRBJ2-6; cdr3_nt: TGTGCTAGTGGTCTAGGGGAATCTGGGGCCAACGTCCTGACTTTC; cdr3_aa: CASGLGESGANVLTF
clone_size: NA; v_call: TRBV7-3; d_call: TRBD2; j_call: TRBJ2-2; cdr3_nt: TGTGCCAGCAGCTTAATGGGACTAGGGGGCACCGGGGAGCTGTTTTTT; cdr3_aa: CASSLMGLGGTGELFF
clone_size: once; v_call: TRBV2; d_call: TRBD1; j_call: TRBJ1-2; cdr3_nt: TGTGCCAGCAGTGAACAGTCACAGGGGACCGCAAACTATGGCTACACCTTC; cdr3_aa: CASSEQSQGTANYGYTF
clone_size: NA; v_call: TRBV6-5; d_call: NA; j_call: TRBJ1-2; cdr3_nt: TGTGCCAGCAGTTCCCCAGGGCTAGCTAACTATGGCTACACCTTC; cdr3_aa: CASSSPGLANYGYTF
clone_size: NA; v_call: TRBV18; d_call: NA; j_call: TRBJ1-1; cdr3_nt: TGTGCCAGCTCACCAGCCAGGACTGGCACTGAAGCTTTCTTT; cdr3_aa: CASSPARTGTEAFF
clone_size: once; v_call: TRBV10-2; d_call: NA; j_call: TRBJ1-1; cdr3_nt: TGCGCCAGCACCCAACAGGGTTGGACTGAAGCTTTCTTT; cdr3_aa: CASTQQGWTEAFF
clone_size: once; v_call: TRBV7-9; d_call: TRBD1; j_call: TRBJ1-2; cdr3_nt: TGTGCCAGCAGCGACGGACAGGGGGCAGGTGGCTACACCTTC; cdr3_aa: CASSDGQGAGGYTF
clone_size: NA; v_call: TRBV27; d_call: TRBD2; j_call: TRBJ2-1; cdr3_nt: TGTGCCAGCAGTGGGGGGACTAGCGGTTACAATGAGCAGTTCTTC; cdr3_aa: CASSGGTSGYNEQFF
clone_size: NA; v_call: TRBV29-1; d_call: NA; j_call: TRBJ1-1; cdr3_nt: TGCAGCGTTGAAGAGGGGACTCTTGAAGCTTTCTTT; cdr3_aa: CSVEEGTLEAFF
clone_size: NA; v_call: TRBV30; d_call: TRBD1; j_call: TRBJ1-1; cdr3_nt: TGTGCCTGGAGTGCCTGGACAGGGAACGCTGAAGCTTTCTTT; cdr3_aa: CAWSAWTGNAEAFF
clone_size: NA; v_call: TRBV5-6; d_call: NA; j_call: TRBJ2-7; cdr3_nt: TGTGCCAGCAGCGGGGGACTAGGGGGCCAGTACGAGCAGTACTTC; cdr3_aa: CASSGGLGGQYEQYF
clone_size: few; v_call: TRBV2; d_call: NA; j_call: TRBJ1-4; cdr3_nt: TGTGCCAGCCGCTCCGGGGGGTCTACTAATGAAAAACTGTTTTTT; cdr3_aa: CASRSGGSTNEKLFF
clone_size: once; v_call: TRBV2; d_call: TRBD1; j_call: TRBJ2-3; cdr3_nt: TGTGCCAGCAGGGGGACAGGGGTGTACACAGATACGCAGTATTTT; cdr3_aa: CASRGTGVYTDTQYF
clone_size: NA; v_call: TRBV4-1; d_call: TRBD1; j_call: TRBJ1-5; cdr3_nt: TGCGCCAGCAGCCCCGGGACAGGGGATCAGCCCCAGCATTTT; cdr3_aa: CASSPGTGDQPQHF
clone_size: NA; v_call: TRBV25-1; d_call: NA; j_call: TRBJ1-1; cdr3_nt: TGTGCCAGCAGTGACAGGTATGACACTGAAGCTTTCTTT; cdr3_aa: CASSDRYDTEAFF
clone_size: NA; v_call: TRBV19; d_call: NA; j_call: TRBJ2-1; cdr3_nt: TGTGCCAGTAGTACCAGGGGCCCTATGAATGAGCAGTTCTTC; cdr3_aa: CASSTRGPMNEQFF
clone_size: NA; v_call: TRBV5-1; d_call: NA; j_call: TRBJ1-1; cdr3_nt: TGCGCCAGCAGCCCCGGTGTGGCGGACACTGAAGCTTTCTTT; cdr3_aa: CASSPGVADTEAFF
clone_size: NA; v_call: TRBV2; d_call: TRBD2; j_call: TRBJ2-7; cdr3_nt: TGTGCCAGTAGCGGGACCTCCTACGAGCAGTACTTC; cdr3_aa: CASSGTSYEQYF
clone_size: once; v_call: TRBV30; d_call: NA; j_call: TRBJ2-4; cdr3_nt: TGTGCCTCTACGCCCAGTCCGGGGGACATTCAGTACTTC; cdr3_aa: CASTPSPGDIQYF
clone_size: NA; v_call: TRBV7-6; d_call: NA; j_call: TRBJ1-2; cdr3_nt: TGTGCCAGCAGCTTAGCGCAGGGGTGGGGCTACACCTTC; cdr3_aa: CASSLAQGWGYTF
clone_size: NA; v_call: TRBV18; d_call: NA; j_call: TRBJ1-5; cdr3_nt: TGTGCCAGCTCACCACGAGGTGTCGGTAGCAATCAGCCCCAGCATTTT; cdr3_aa: CASSPRGVGSNQPQHF
clone_size: few; v_call: TRBV6-4; d_call: TRBD2; j_call: TRBJ2-3; cdr3_nt: TGTGCCAGCAGTGACGACGCGGGGGGATCAGATACGCAGTATTTT; cdr3_aa: CASSDDAGGSDTQYF
clone_size: NA; v_call: TRBV7-8; d_call: NA; j_call: TRBJ1-1; cdr3_nt: TGTGCCAGCAGCTTAGCGGTTAGCACTGAAGCTTTCTTT; cdr3_aa: CASSLAVSTEAFF
clone_size: few; v_call: TRBV29-1; d_call: NA; j_call: TRBJ2-1; cdr3_nt: TGCAGCGTCCTGCATAGCGGCTCCTACAATGAGCAGTTCTTC; cdr3_aa: CSVLHSGSYNEQFF
clone_size: few; v_call: TRBV30; d_call: TRBD2; j_call: TRBJ2-7; cdr3_nt: TGTGCCTGGAGTGTAGGGGGAGCGGGAGGGCCCTACGAGCAGTACTTC; cdr3_aa: CAWSVGGAGGPYEQYF
clone_size: once; v_call: TRBV11-2; d_call: NA; j_call: TRBJ2-3; cdr3_nt: TGTGCCAGCAGCTCTAGGACATGGCAAGATACGCAGTATTTT; cdr3_aa: CASSSRTWQDTQYF
clone_size: NA; v_call: TRBV30; d_call: TRBD1; j_call: TRBJ1-4; cdr3_nt: TGTGCCTGGAGTACCGGGACAGGGATGATAAGAGAAAAACTGTTTTTT; cdr3_aa: CAWSTGTGMIREKLFF
clone_size: NA; v_call: TRBV4-1; d_call: TRBD2; j_call: TRBJ2-3; cdr3_nt: TGCGCCAGCAGCCTCCAGGCAGGGACTAGCGGGAGGACGAGCACAGATACGCAGTATTTT; cdr3_aa: CASSLQAGTSGRTSTDTQYF
clone_size: NA; v_call: TRBV6-5; d_call: TRBD1; j_call: TRBJ1-1; cdr3_nt: TGTGCCAGCAACACTATAAAAACAGGGGGCGCAGCTTTCTTT; cdr3_aa: CASNTIKTGGAAFF
clone_size: NA; v_call: TRBV6-1; d_call: TRBD1; j_call: TRBJ2-7; cdr3_nt: TGTGCCAGCAACGGACAGGGCCTGAGCTCCTACGAGCAGTACTTC; cdr3_aa: CASNGQGLSSYEQYF
clone_size: NA; v_call: TRBV28; d_call: NA; j_call: TRBJ1-2; cdr3_nt: TGTGCCAGCAAGAATCTCCCGGTTGAGGGCTATGGCTACACCTTC; cdr3_aa: CASKNLPVEGYGYTF
clone_size: NA; v_call: TRBV7-9; d_call: NA; j_call: TRBJ2-3; cdr3_nt: TGTGCCAGCAGCTTACGGTTCGGAGCCACAGATACGCAGTATTTT; cdr3_aa: CASSLRFGATDTQYF
clone_size: NA; v_call: TRBV2; d_call: TRBD2; j_call: TRBJ2-7; cdr3_nt: TGTGCCAGCAGTAGACTAGCGCGTTCCTACGAGCAGTACTTC; cdr3_aa: CASSRLARSYEQYF
clone_size: NA; v_call: TRBV5-4; d_call: NA; j_call: TRBJ2-5; cdr3_nt: TGTGCCAGCAGGTCGGGACTCCAAGAGACCCAGTACTTC; cdr3_aa: CASRSGLQETQYF
clone_size: NA; v_call: TRBV29-1; d_call: NA; j_call: TRBJ1-1; cdr3_nt: TGCAGCGTTGTTACAGGCAACACTGAAGCTTTCTTT; cdr3_aa: CSVVTGNTEAFF
clone_size: once; v_call: TRBV5-1; d_call: NA; j_call: TRBJ1-2; cdr3_nt: TGCGCCAGCAGCTTCGCCCAGGGATCGTATGGCTACACCTTC; cdr3_aa: CASSFAQGSYGYTF
clone_size: NA; v_call: TRBV2; d_call: NA; j_call: TRBJ1-4; cdr3_nt: TGTGCCAGCAGTGAAGGCAGACTTAATGAAAAACTGTTTTTT; cdr3_aa: CASSEGRLNEKLFF
clone_size: NA; v_call: TRBV6-5; d_call: TRBD1; j_call: TRBJ1-2; cdr3_nt: TGTGCCAGCAGTTACGGTGGTGGACAGGACTCGGGCTACACCTTC; cdr3_aa: CASSYGGGQDSGYTF
clone_size: NA; v_call: TRBV5-4; d_call: TRBD1; j_call: TRBJ2-7; cdr3_nt: TGTGCCAGCAGCCTGACCGGGACAGGTTTCGCCGAGCAGTACTTC; cdr3_aa: CASSLTGTGFAEQYF
clone_size: few; v_call: TRBV6-6; d_call: NA; j_call: TRBJ2-1; cdr3_nt: TGTGCCAGCGCCGGGAGCTCCTACAATGAGCAGTTCTTC; cdr3_aa: CASAGSSYNEQFF
clone_size: NA; v_call: TRBV28; d_call: TRBD2; j_call: TRBJ2-1; cdr3_nt: TGTGCCAGCAGCAGACGGACTAGCGGGGGGAGCTCCTACAATGAGCAGTTCTTC; cdr3_aa: CASSRRTSGGSSYNEQFF
clone_size: NA; v_call: TRBV7-8; d_call: NA; j_call: TRBJ1-2; cdr3_nt: TGTGCCAGCACCCCAACGGAGGGGACGGTTCGTGGCTACACCTTC; cdr3_aa: CASTPTEGTVRGYTF
clone_size: NA; v_call: TRBV25-1; d_call: NA; j_call: TRBJ2-4; cdr3_nt: TGTGCCAGCAGTGAAAGTGAGGTGGTCCAGTACTTC; cdr3_aa: CASSESEVVQYF
clone_size: NA; v_call: TRBV19; d_call: NA; j_call: TRBJ1-1; cdr3_nt: TGTGCCAGTAGTGGGGTGATTTGGAGGGTGAACACTGGAGCTTTCTTT; cdr3_aa: CASSGVIWRVNTGAFF